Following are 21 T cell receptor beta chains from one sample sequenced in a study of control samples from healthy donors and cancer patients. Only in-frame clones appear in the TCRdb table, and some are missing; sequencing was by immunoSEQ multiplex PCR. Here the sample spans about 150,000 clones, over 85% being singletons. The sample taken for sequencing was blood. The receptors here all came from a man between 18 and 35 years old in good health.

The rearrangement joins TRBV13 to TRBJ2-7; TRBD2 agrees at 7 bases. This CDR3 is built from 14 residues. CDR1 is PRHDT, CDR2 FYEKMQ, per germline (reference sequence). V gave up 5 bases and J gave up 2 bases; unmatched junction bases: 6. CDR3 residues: CASSPPGTTYEQYF. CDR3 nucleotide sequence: TGTGCCAGCAGCCCTCCCGGGACTACCTACGAGCAGTACTTC.

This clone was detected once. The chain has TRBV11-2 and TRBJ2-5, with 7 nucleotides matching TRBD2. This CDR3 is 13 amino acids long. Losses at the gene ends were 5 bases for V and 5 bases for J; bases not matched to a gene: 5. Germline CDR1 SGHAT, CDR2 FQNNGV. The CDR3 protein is CASSQTSYETQYF. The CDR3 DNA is TGTGCCAGCAGCCAGACTAGCTACGAGACCCAGTACTTC.

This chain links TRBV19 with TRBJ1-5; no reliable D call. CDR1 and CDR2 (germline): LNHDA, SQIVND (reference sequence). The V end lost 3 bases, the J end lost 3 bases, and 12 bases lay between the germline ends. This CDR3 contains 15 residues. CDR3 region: CASSIGVNANQPQHF. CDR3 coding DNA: TGTGCCAGTAGTATCGGGGTAAACGCCAATCAGCCCCAGCATTTT.

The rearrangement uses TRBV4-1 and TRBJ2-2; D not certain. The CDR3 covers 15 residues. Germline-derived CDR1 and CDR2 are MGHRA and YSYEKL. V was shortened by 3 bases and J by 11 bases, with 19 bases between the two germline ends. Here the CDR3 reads CASSQTGSSVRELFF. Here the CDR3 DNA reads TGCGCCAGCAGCCAGACCGGCTCATCCGTACGAGAGCTGTTTTTT.

CDR3 coding DNA: TGTGCTAGCCTAATCGGGGGGGTTCTCTACAATGAGCAGTTCTTC. Translated, it gives CASLIGGVLYNEQFF. V is TRBV12-5 and J is TRBJ2-1; 8 bases align to TRBD2. The germline V gene encodes CDR1 LGHNT and CDR2 FRNRAP. The CDR3 is 15 amino acids. V dropped 9 bases and J dropped 3; count of bases not matched to a gene: 10.

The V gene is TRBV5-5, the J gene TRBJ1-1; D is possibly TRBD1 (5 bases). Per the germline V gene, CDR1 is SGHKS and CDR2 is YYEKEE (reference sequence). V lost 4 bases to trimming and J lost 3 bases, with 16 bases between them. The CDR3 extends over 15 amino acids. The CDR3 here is CASSQTFEGYTEAFF. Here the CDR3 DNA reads TGTGCCAGCAGCCAGACGTTTGAGGGGTACACTGAAGCTTTCTTT.

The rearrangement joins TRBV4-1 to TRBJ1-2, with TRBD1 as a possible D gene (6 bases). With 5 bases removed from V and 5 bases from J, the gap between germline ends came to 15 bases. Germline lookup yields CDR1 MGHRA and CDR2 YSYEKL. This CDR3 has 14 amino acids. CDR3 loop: CASSTLSGQYGYTF. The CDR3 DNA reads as TGCGCCAGCAGCACCTTGTCCGGACAGTATGGCTACACCTTC.

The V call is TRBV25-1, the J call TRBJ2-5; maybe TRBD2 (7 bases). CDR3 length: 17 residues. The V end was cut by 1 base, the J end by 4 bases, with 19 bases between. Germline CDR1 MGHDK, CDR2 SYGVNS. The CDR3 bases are TGTGCCAGCAGTGAATCCCGTCTGGCGGGGGCCCCAGAGACCCAGTACTTC. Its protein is CASSESRLAGAPETQYF.

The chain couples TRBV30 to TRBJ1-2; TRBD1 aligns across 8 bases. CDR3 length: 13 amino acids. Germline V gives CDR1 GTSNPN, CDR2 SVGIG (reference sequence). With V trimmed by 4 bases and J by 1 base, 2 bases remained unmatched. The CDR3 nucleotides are TGTGCCTGGAAAGGACAGGGTAACTATGGCTACACCTTC. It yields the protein CAWKGQGNYGYTF.

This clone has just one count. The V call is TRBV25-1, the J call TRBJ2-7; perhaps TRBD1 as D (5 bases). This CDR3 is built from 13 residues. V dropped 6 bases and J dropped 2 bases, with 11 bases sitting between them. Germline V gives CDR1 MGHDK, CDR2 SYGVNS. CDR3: CASSPQGTYEQYF. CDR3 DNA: TGTGCCAGCAGCCCCCAGGGAACCTACGAGCAGTACTTC.

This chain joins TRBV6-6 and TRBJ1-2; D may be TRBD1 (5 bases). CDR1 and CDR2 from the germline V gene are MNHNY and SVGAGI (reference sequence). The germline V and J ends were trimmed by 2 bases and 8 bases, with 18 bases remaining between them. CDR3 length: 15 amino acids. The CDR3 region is CASSYGAHPASGYTF. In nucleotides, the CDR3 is TGTGCCAGCAGTTACGGGGCACATCCTGCGTCCGGCTACACCTTC.

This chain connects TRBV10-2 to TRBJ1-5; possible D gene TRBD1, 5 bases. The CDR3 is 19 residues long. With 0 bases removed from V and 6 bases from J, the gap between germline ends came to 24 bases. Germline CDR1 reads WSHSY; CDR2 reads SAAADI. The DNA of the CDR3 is TGCGCCAGCAGTGAGTCGGAAATAACCGGGATAGGGGTCGGTCAGCCCCAGCATTTT. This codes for CASSESEITGIGVGQPQHF.

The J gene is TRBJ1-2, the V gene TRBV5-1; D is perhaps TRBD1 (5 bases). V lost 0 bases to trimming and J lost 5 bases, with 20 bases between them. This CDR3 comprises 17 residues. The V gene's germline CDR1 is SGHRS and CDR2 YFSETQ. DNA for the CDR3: TGCGCCAGCAGCTTGGTTCAAACAGGCGGTGCCGGGTATGGCTACACCTTC. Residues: CASSLVQTGGAGYGYTF.

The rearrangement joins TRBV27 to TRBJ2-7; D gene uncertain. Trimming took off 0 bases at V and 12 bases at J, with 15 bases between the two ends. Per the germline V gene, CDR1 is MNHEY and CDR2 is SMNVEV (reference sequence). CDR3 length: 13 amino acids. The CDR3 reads CASSLSTVSLRYF. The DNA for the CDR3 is TGTGCCAGCAGTTTATCCACGGTTTCCTTGAGGTACTTC.

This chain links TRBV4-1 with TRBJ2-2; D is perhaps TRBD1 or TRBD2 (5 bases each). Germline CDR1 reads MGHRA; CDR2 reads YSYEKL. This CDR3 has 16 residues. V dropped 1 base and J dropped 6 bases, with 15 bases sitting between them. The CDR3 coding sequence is TGCGCCAGCAGCCAAGCGACGGCAGGGAGTCCCGGGGAGCTGTTTTTT. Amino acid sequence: CASSQATAGSPGELFF.

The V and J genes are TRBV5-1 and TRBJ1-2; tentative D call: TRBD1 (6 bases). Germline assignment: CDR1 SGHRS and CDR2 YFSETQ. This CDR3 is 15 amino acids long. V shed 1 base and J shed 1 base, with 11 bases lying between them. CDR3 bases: TGCGCCAGCAGCTTGACTGGGGGCCTTAACTATGGCTACACCTTC. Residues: CASSLTGGLNYGYTF.

CDR3 sequence (DNA): TGCGCCAGCAGCCCCCTTTCCGGGAATTCACCCCTCCACTTT. Translated: CASSPLSGNSPLHF. The rearrangement uses TRBV4-1 and TRBJ1-6; D gene uncertain. Germline CDR1 and CDR2: MGHRA and YSYEKL. The CDR3 is made up of 14 amino acids. V was pared by 4 bases and J by 7 bases, with 11 bases between.

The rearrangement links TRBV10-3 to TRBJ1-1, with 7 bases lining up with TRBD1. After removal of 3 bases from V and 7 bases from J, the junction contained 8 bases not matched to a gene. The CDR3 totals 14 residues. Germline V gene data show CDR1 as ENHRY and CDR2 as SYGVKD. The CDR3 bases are TGTGCCATCAGTGATATCGTGAACAGGGGTGAAGCTTTCTTT. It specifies CAISDIVNRGEAFF.

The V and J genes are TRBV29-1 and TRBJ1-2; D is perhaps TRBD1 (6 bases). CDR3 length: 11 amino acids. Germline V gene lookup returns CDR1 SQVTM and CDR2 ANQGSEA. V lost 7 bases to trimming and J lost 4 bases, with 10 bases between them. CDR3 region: CSAVGGYGYTF. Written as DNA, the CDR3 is TGCAGCGCCGTAGGGGGCTATGGCTACACCTTC.

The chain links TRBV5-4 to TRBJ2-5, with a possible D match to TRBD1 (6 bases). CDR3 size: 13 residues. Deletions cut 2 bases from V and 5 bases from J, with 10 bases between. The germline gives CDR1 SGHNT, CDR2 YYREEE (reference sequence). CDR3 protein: CASSLQGGETQYF. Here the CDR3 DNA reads TGTGCCAGCAGCTTACAGGGTGGGGAGACCCAGTACTTC.

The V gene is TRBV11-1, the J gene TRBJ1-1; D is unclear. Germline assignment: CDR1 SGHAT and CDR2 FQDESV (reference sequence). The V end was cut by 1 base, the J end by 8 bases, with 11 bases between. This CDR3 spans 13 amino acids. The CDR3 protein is CASSLVSRLEAFF. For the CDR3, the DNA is TGTGCCAGCAGCTTAGTATCGCGTCTCGAAGCTTTCTTT.